This T cell receptor (beta chain) derives from a study of cytomegalovirus exposure and HLA in healthy donors. Study conclusions and caveats: Productive status was seen about 87% or about 30% of the time for most TCR beta V segments in an earlier analysis. Across donors, most TCRs were seen rarely, yet some public ones were widespread.

A word on this clone: The antigen is not known.

CDR1 is SGHAT and CDR2 is FQNNGV in the germline V gene. V shed 8 bases, J shed 5 bases, and the junction held 9 bases outside the gene matches. The CDR3 contains 14 residues. When sampled, the donors appeared nominally healthy, though they likely had unrecorded immune exposures. The PCR used 60 Vbeta and 13 Jbeta primers. Sequencing was performed with immunoSEQ multiplex PCR; in TCRdb, only in-frame clones are kept and a portion is missing. Of 200,000 or so clones listed, approximately 78% are singletons. The sequence came from a male donor in good health and CMV-seronegative. This chain joins TRBV11-2 and TRBJ2-7, with 10 bases matching TRBD2. The sample comprised PBMCs. The CDR3 nucleotides are TGTGCCAGCGGTGTAGCGGGAGGACTAGACGAGCAGTACTTC. Protein: CASGVAGGLDEQYF.